This T cell receptor beta chain appears in the sequencing data of a study of OX40 agonist ivuxolimab in advanced cancers. The CDR3 spans 15 residues. Trimming took 3 bases from V and 2 from J, leaving 11 bases between them. Germline lookup yields CDR1 LNHDA and CDR2 SQIVND (reference sequence). Sequencing used immunoSEQ multiplex PCR; TCRdb keeps in-frame clones, though not all of them. The profile shows 55,000 to 65,000 clones, less than 85% of them singletons. This chain joins TRBV19 and TRBJ1-5, with D uncertain. The TCR originated in an adult with an advanced solid tumor such as melanoma, head and neck, liver or kidney cancer. The material was CD4+ or CD8+ T cells sorted from blood, obtained in a trial of the OX40 agonist ivuxolimab. DNA for the CDR3: TGTGCCAGTAGTATCGTCGGAGGAGGCAATCAGCCCCAGCATTTT. It is translated as CASSIVGGGNQPQHF.